This T cell receptor (beta chain) came from a study of blood T cells in healthy people across ages. Study-wide results and caveats: It was the long-lived donors that had more naive CD4+ cells and higher diversity than aged donors. Estimated diversity that came from one million T cells was considered an underestimate.

Comments on this clonotype: The antigen is not known.

This CDR3 has 14 residues. The V segment lost 6 bases and the J segment 4 bases; nucleotides outside the gene matches: 4. Looked up from germline, CDR1 is SNHLY and CDR2 is FYNNEI. The authors ran a second PCR of about 6 to 11 cycles using a sample-barcoded 5' primer and a J-beta primer mix. Each cDNA molecule, via a template-switch adaptor with 12 random nucleotides, was tagged. One entry per CDR3 protein results from TCRdb running MiXCR on the 5' RACE reads. The sample yields more than 800,000 distinct CDR3 sequences, around 43% seen once. Per-sample PBMC isolation yielded at least 6.5 million cells.

Sequenced material: blood. The chain couples TRBV2 to TRBJ2-1; TRBD2 agrees at 9 bases. The sequence came from a woman aged 55-75 years in good health. The DNA of the CDR3 is TGTGCCAGCAGGCGGACTAGCGATTACAATGAGCAGTTCTTC. It codes for CASRRTSDYNEQFF.